The 24 T cell receptor beta chains in this list originate from one sample, sequenced in a study of blood T cell repertoires in COVID-19. Generated by immunoSEQ multiplex PCR, the TCRdb table keeps only in-frame clones and is missing some. The sample lists 200,000 to 300,000 clones, roughly 80% occurring once. Sequences were obtained from peripheral blood. The receptor set was obtained from a woman older than 75 with acute or convalescent COVID-19.

The J gene is TRBJ2-3, the V gene TRBV18; D is undetermined. Germline-derived CDR1 and CDR2 are KGHSH and LQKENI. This CDR3 region has 15 residues. V was trimmed by 1 base and J by 3 bases, leaving 11 bases between them. CDR3 in amino acids: CASSPRQAETDTQYF. CDR3 nucleotide sequence: TGTGCCAGCTCACCACGGCAGGCTGAAACAGATACGCAGTATTTT.

The chain couples TRBV4-1 to TRBJ2-7, with TRBD1 matching over 9 bases. CDR1 is MGHRA and CDR2 is YSYEKL in the germline V gene. This CDR3 region has 16 residues. After removal of 1 base from V and 1 base from J, the junction contained 5 bases not matched to a gene. Here the CDR3 reads CASSQGGTGRSYEQYF. The CDR3 coding sequence is TGCGCCAGCAGCCAAGGGGGGACAGGGAGGTCCTACGAGCAGTACTTC.

This sequence joins TRBV4-1 and TRBJ2-4, with D perhaps matching TRBD2 (6 bases). V gave up 0 bases and J gave up 0 bases, with 15 bases separating them. The CDR3 is made up of 18 amino acids. Per the germline V gene, CDR1 is MGHRA and CDR2 is YSYEKL. CDR3 nucleotides: TGCGCCAGCAGCCAAGATCAGGAGGGGATCCTAGCCAAAAACATTCAGTACTTC. It translates to CASSQDQEGILAKNIQYF.

The chain combines TRBV12-5 with TRBJ2-1; 9 nucleotides line up with TRBD2. Germline values: CDR1 LGHNT, CDR2 FRNRAP. The V segment lost 3 bases and the J segment 9 bases; nucleotides outside the gene matches: 12. CDR3 size: 16 residues. The CDR3 bases are TGTGCTAGTGGTTTCCTGGTGCGGGGGGGCCAGGGTGAGCAGTTCTTC. As protein: CASGFLVRGGQGEQFF.

The rearrangement uses TRBV6-2 or TRBV6-3 and TRBJ2-2; 8 nucleotides match TRBD2. The J segment lost 4 bases and the V segment lost 5 bases, leaving 9 bases of the junction unmatched. The CDR3 extends over 16 amino acids. Germline V CDR1 and CDR2: MNHEY, SVGEGT. CDR3 residues: CASSPGGRSGTGELFF. The CDR3, as DNA: TGTGCCAGCAGTCCGGGGGGGAGGAGCGGCACCGGGGAGCTGTTTTTT.

This sequence joins TRBV28 and TRBJ1-2, with D perhaps matching TRBD1 (6 bases). The germline CDR1 and CDR2 sequences are MDHEN and SYDVKM. The ends were cut back, 2 bases at V and 5 bases at J, with 12 bases in the middle. This CDR3 has 14 amino acids. DNA of the CDR3: TGTGCCAGCAGTTTACGGGGCAGGGGTTATGGCTACACCTTC. Encoded protein: CASSLRGRGYGYTF.

This rearrangement joins TRBV19 to TRBJ2-3, with D possibly TRBD1 on 5 matching bases. Germline-derived CDR1 and CDR2 are LNHDA and SQIVND (reference sequence). The CDR3 length is 14 residues. Trimming removed 5 bases at V and 2 bases at J, with 11 bases between. The CDR3 nucleotides are TGTGCCAGTAGTGGGGCAGGGATCACAGATACGCAGTATTTT. Its translation: CASSGAGITDTQYF.

In this sample, this clone turned up a few times. The V call is TRBV29-1, the J call TRBJ1-4, with 7 bases fitting TRBD1. The V segment lost 4 bases and the J segment 14 bases; nucleotides outside the gene matches: 13. The V gene's germline CDR1 is SQVTM and CDR2 ANQGSEA. The CDR3 runs to 13 residues. The CDR3 sequence: CSVGYGGTANLFF. The CDR3, as DNA: TGCAGCGTTGGATATGGTGGGACAGCAAATCTGTTTTTT.

The genes are TRBV28 and TRBJ2-5; D is possibly TRBD1 (7 bases). Trimming cost V 4 bases and J 5 bases, with 17 bases left between them. The CDR3 has 15 amino acids. Germline CDR1 MDHEN, CDR2 SYDVKM. The CDR3 DNA sequence: TGTGCCAGCAGTTCAGGGGGGCCGAGTGGGGAGACCCAGTACTTC. It yields the protein CASSSGGPSGETQYF.

V usage is TRBV7-9 and J usage is TRBJ1-2; 9 bases are shared with TRBD1. Germline CDR1 is SEHNR and CDR2 is FQNEAQ (reference sequence). This CDR3 contains 14 residues. Germline trimming cut 5 bases from V and 6 bases from J; bases unmatched to any gene: 7. The CDR3 DNA sequence: TGTGCCAGCAGCCGGGGGGGACAGGGCGATGGCTACACCTTC. The encoded protein is CASSRGGQGDGYTF. The full variable domain, with the rest looked up from reference TRBV7-9 and TRBJ1-2, is DTGVSQNPRHKITKRGQNVTFRCDPISEHNRLYWYRQTLGQGPEFLTYFQNEAQLEKSRLLSDRFSAERPKGSFSTLEIQRTEQGDSAMYLCASSRGGQGDGYTFGSGTRLTVV.

J is TRBJ2-5 and V is TRBV7-3, with 9 bases that match TRBD2. The CDR3 sequence is 14 residues long. Germline lookup yields CDR1 SGHTA and CDR2 FQGTGA. Trimming removed 6 bases from V and 5 bases from J; junction bases left unmatched: 7. The CDR3 loop reads CASSWRGGGETQYF. The DNA for the CDR3 is TGTGCCAGCAGTTGGCGGGGGGGCGGCGAGACCCAGTACTTC.

This clone appeared once. This chain joins TRBV5-1 and TRBJ2-7; D might be TRBD2 (6 bases). CDR3 length: 13 residues. V was pared by 4 bases and J by 1 base, with 9 bases between. Per the germline V gene, CDR1 is SGHRS and CDR2 is YFSETQ. As DNA, the CDR3 is TGCGCCAGCAGCGTCGGGGGTTCCTACGAGCAGTACTTC. The encoded protein is CASSVGGSYEQYF.

This chain connects TRBV5-1 to TRBJ1-1, with 7 bases that match TRBD1. The CDR3 runs 14 residues. CDR1 SGHRS and CDR2 YFSETQ come from the germline V gene. V was pared by 3 bases and J by 1 base, with 3 bases of the junction left unmatched. The CDR3, as DNA: TGCGCCAGCAGCTACTCAGGGGGGAACACTGAAGCTTTCTTT. Its translation is CASSYSGGNTEAFF.

This clone came up a few times. This rearrangement joins TRBV18 to TRBJ2-3; a possible D gene is TRBD1 (6 bases). Trimming stripped 8 bases from V and 0 bases from J, with 12 bases between. CDR3 size: 14 residues. Germline loops: CDR1 KGHSH, CDR2 LQKENI. DNA for the CDR3: TGTGCCAGCCAGGGGCCACTTAGCACAGATACGCAGTATTTT. It specifies CASQGPLSTDTQYF. Drawing the rest from reference TRBV18 and TRBJ2-3, the complete variable domain is NAGVMQNPRHLVRRRGQEARLRCSPMKGHSHVYWYRQLPEEGLKFMVYLQKENIIDESGMPKERFSAEFPKEGPSILRIQQVVRGDSAAYFCASQGPLSTDTQYFGPGTRLTVL.

To note about this clone: This sample includes further DNA sequences coding for the same CDR3. J is TRBJ1-2 and V is TRBV12-3 or TRBV12-4; D may be TRBD1 (5 bases). V was pared by 1 base and J by 8 bases, with 8 bases between. The CDR3 length is 12 residues. CDR3 sequence reads: CASSLGQGGYTF. Here the CDR3 DNA reads TGTGCCAGCAGTTTAGGTCAGGGAGGCTACACCTTC.

This clone has only a few counts. The CDR3 here is CASSLADRPIYGYTF. The CDR3, as DNA: TGTGCCAGCAGCTTGGCGGACAGACCCATCTATGGCTACACCTTC. The V call is TRBV7-8, the J call TRBJ1-2; D perhaps matches TRBD1 (6 bases). The germline V gene encodes CDR1 SGHVS and CDR2 FQNEAQ. V dropped 3 bases and J dropped 4 bases, with 15 bases sitting between them. The CDR3 runs 15 residues.

V gene TRBV4-2 combines with J gene TRBJ2-1; 8 positions match TRBD2. With V trimmed by 4 bases and J by 5 bases, 10 bases remained unmatched. The CDR3 sequence is 16 residues long. Germline CDR1 LGHNA, CDR2 YNFKEQ. Here the CDR3 reads CASSPQAGGGNNEQFF. CDR3 nucleotide sequence: TGTGCCAGCAGCCCCCAGGCGGGGGGCGGGAACAATGAGCAGTTCTTC.

The chain is built from TRBV2 and TRBJ1-2; 7 nucleotides match TRBD1. The V gene end was trimmed by 6 bases and the J gene end by 0 bases; junction bases not matched to a gene: 7. CDR3 length: 15 amino acids. Germline V lookup: CDR1 SNHLY, CDR2 FYNNEI. The CDR3 is CASRRGLNSNYGYTF. CDR3 nucleotides: TGTGCCAGCAGGAGGGGGCTCAACTCTAACTATGGCTACACCTTC. Variable domain in full (rest from reference TRBV2 and TRBJ1-2): EPEVTQTPSHQVTQMGQEVILRCVPISNHLYFYWYRQILGQKVEFLVSFYNNEISEKSEIFDDQFSVERPDGSNFTLKIRSTKLEDSAMYFCASRRGLNSNYGYTFGSGTRLTVV.

This chain joins TRBV18 and TRBJ2-5; D might be TRBD2 (6 bases). Trimming stripped 1 base from V and 0 bases from J, with 12 bases between. From germline, CDR1 is KGHSH and CDR2 LQKENI. CDR3 length: 16 residues. The CDR3 loop reads CASSPLLRDYQETQYF. For the CDR3, the DNA is TGTGCCAGCTCACCACTTCTTCGGGACTACCAAGAGACCCAGTACTTC. Drawing the rest from reference TRBV18 and TRBJ2-5, the complete variable domain is NAGVMQNPRHLVRRRGQEARLRCSPMKGHSHVYWYRQLPEEGLKFMVYLQKENIIDESGMPKERFSAEFPKEGPSILRIQQVVRGDSAAYFCASSPLLRDYQETQYFGPGTRLLVL.

J is TRBJ1-5 and V is TRBV25-1, with 7 bases that match TRBD1. J was trimmed by 4 bases and V by 1 base; bases with no gene match: 7. CDR1 is MGHDK and CDR2 is SYGVNS in the germline V gene. The CDR3 is 16 residues long. The CDR3 DNA reads as TGTGCCAGCAGTGAATCCGGGACAGTGGGTAATCAGCCCCAGCATTTT. It encodes CASSESGTVGNQPQHF.

The V and J genes are TRBV7-9 and TRBJ2-7; D remains unclear. Between the trimmed V and J ends, which lost 5 bases and 3 bases, there was a span of 8 bases. From germline, CDR1 is SEHNR and CDR2 FQNEAQ (reference sequence). The CDR3 is 12 amino acids. The CDR3 DNA reads as TGTGCCAGCAGCGCGGAGATCTACGAGCAGTACTTC. It encodes CASSAEIYEQYF.

The rearrangement uses TRBV27 and TRBJ1-5; 7 nucleotides agree with TRBD1. This CDR3 region has 14 residues. Germline-derived CDR1 and CDR2 are MNHEY and SMNVEV (reference sequence). The V and J ends lost 1 base and 5 bases, in that order; junction bases with no gene match: 2. CDR3 loop: CASSLWQGDQPQHF. CDR3 nucleotide sequence: TGTGCCAGCAGTTTATGGCAGGGGGATCAGCCCCAGCATTTT.

The J gene is TRBJ1-4, the V gene TRBV6-4, with D perhaps TRBD1 (5 bases). V was cut by 4 bases and J by 8 bases, with 17 bases left in between. The CDR3 runs 15 residues. Germline assignment: CDR1 MRHNA and CDR2 SNTAGT. The CDR3 loop is CASSVEEGKGEKLFF. The CDR3 DNA follows: TGTGCCAGCAGTGTTGAGGAGGGCAAGGGGGAAAAACTGTTTTTT.

The chain carries TRBV5-1 and TRBJ2-3; possibly TRBD1 for D (7 bases). Germline assignment: CDR1 SGHRS and CDR2 YFSETQ. The CDR3 consists of 13 residues. Trimming pared 1 base from V and 6 bases from J, leaving 9 bases between. CDR3 in amino acids: CASSLPGGDTQYF. The CDR3 DNA is TGCGCCAGCAGCTTGCCAGGGGGGGATACGCAGTATTTT.